This entry is about one T cell receptor beta chain. The data were obtained in a study of OX40 agonist ivuxolimab in advanced cancers. Looking at the study overall: Patients were dosed with the agonistic anti-OX40 (CD134) antibody ivuxolimab. Allowance was made for prior anti-PD-1, anti-PD-L1 or anti-CTLA-4 therapy, and 40% to 45% had some.

Germline CDR1 and CDR2: LNHDA and SQIVND (reference sequence). The J segment lost 5 bases and the V segment lost 7 bases, leaving 5 bases of the junction unmatched. The CDR3 extends over 14 amino acids. Measured with immunoSEQ multiplex PCR; TCRdb has only the in-frame clones, and not every one. This sample yields just under 80,000 clones, of which 70% to 90% are seen a single time; just under 25% belongs to the top ten. Sequenced material: CD4+ or CD8+ T cells sorted from blood, taken in a trial of the OX40 agonist ivuxolimab. The chain recombines TRBV19 with TRBJ1-4, with 9 nucleotides matching TRBD1. This clonotype was obtained from an adult with an advanced solid tumor such as melanoma, head and neck, liver or kidney cancer. This CDR3 reads CASTRTGENEKLFF. CDR3 DNA: TGTGCCAGTACCCGGACAGGGGAGAATGAAAAACTGTTTTTT.